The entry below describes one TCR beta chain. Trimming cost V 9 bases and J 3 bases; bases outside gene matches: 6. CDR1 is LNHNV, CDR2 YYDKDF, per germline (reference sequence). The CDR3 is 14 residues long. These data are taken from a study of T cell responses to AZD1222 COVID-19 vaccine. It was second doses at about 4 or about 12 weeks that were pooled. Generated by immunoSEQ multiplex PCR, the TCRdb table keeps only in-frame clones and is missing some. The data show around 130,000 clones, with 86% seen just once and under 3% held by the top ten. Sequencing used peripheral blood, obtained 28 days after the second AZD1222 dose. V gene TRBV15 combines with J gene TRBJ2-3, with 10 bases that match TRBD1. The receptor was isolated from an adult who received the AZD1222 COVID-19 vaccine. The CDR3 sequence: CATTGQGITDTQYF. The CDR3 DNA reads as TGTGCCACAACGGGACAGGGGATTACAGATACGCAGTATTTT.